The entry that follows covers one T cell receptor (beta chain) sequence. This record belongs to a study of blood T cell repertoires in COVID-19. Study-level background: Donors in the United States, Italy and Spain gave samples during acute or convalescent COVID-19.

Authors' processing steps: Using reference gene primer amplification, nucleated cell counts were estimated. Profiled with immunoSEQ multiplex PCR; TCRdb holds only in-frame clones, not every one. Clone size and V and J calls were adopted from that table, with D and trimming inferred from the DNA. The data contain around 55,000 clones, about nine tenths of them singletons. CDR1 and CDR2 from the germline V gene are SNHLY and FYNNEI. This CDR3 comprises 14 residues. Trimming cost V 7 bases and J 4 bases; bases outside gene matches: 5. The chain joins TRBV2 to TRBJ2-1; 9 bases line up with TRBD1. This clonotype was sampled from a man in his 60s with active COVID-19. Sequenced material: peripheral blood. DNA for the CDR3: TGTGCCAGCACTCCGGGACAGGGATACAATGAGCAGTTCTTC. Translated, it gives CASTPGQGYNEQFF.